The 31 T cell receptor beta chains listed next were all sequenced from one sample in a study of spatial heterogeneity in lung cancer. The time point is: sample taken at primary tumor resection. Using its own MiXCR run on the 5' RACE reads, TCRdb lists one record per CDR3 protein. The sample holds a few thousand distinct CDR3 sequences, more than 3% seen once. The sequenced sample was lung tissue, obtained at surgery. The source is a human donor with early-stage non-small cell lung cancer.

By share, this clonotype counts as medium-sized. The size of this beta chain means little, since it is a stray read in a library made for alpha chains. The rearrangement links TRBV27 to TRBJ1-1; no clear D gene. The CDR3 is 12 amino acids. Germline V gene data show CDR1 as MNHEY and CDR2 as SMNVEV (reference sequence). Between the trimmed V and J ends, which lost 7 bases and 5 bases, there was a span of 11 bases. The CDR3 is CASKDMWTEAFF. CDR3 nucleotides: TGTGCCAGCAAAGACATGTGGACTGAAGCTTTCTTT.

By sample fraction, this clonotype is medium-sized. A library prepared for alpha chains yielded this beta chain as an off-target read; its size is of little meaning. This CDR3 is CASSSPDLANTGELFF. CDR3 nucleotides: TGTGCCAGCAGTTCGCCGGACCTAGCGAACACCGGGGAGCTGTTTTTT. J is TRBJ2-2 and V is TRBV12-3 or TRBV12-4; D not resolved. Trimming shortened V by 4 bases and J by 0 bases, and 12 bases separated the two germline ends. The CDR3 is 16 residues long.

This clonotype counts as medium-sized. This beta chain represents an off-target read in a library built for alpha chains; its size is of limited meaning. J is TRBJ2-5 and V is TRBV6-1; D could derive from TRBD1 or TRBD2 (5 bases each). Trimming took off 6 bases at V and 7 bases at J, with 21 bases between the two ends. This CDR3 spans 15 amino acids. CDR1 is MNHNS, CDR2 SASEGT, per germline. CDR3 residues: CASSEQPGRNPTQYF. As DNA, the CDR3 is TGTGCCAGCAGCGAACAACCGGGACGAAATCCGACCCAGTACTTC.

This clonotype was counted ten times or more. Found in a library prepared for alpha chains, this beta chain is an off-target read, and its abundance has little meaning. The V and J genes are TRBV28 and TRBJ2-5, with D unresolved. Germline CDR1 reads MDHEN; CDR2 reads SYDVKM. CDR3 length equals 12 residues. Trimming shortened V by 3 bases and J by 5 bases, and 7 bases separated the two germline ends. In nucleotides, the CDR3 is TGTGCCAGCAGTTTCCTTCGGGAGACCCAGTACTTC. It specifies CASSFLRETQYF.

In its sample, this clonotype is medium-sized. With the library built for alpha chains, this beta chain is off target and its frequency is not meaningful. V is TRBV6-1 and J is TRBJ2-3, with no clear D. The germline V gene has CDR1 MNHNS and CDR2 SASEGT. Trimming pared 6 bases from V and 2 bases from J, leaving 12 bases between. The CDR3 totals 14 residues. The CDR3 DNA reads TGTGCCAGCAGCTACCAAAGCAACACAGATACGCAGTATTTT. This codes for CASSYQSNTDTQYF.

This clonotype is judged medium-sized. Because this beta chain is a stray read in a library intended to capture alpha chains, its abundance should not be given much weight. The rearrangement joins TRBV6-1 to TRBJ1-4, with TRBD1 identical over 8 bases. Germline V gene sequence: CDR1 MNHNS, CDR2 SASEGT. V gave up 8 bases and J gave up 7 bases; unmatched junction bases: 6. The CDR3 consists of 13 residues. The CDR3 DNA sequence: TGTGCCAGCGGGACAGGATCTCGTGAAAAACTGTTTTTT. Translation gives CASGTGSREKLFF.

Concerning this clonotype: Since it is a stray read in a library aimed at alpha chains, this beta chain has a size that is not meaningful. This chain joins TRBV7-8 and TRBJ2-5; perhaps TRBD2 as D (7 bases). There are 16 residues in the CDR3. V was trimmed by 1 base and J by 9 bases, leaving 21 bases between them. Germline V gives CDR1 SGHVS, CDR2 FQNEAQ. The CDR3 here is CASSLGAQGAREAQYF. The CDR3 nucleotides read TGTGCCAGCAGCTTAGGAGCACAGGGCGCCCGGGAGGCCCAGTACTTC. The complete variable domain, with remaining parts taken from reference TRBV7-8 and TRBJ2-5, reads GAGVSQSPRYKVAKRGQDVALRCDPISGHVSLFWYQQALGQGPEFLTYFQNEAQLDKSGLPSDRFFAERPEGSVSTLKIQRTQQEDSAVYLCASSLGAQGAREAQYFGPGTRLLVL.

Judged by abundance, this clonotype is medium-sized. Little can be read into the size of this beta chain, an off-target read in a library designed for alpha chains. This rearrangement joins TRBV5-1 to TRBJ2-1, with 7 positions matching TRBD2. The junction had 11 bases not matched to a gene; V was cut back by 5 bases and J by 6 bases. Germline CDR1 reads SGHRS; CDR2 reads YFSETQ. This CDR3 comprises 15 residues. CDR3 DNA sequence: TGCGCCAGCAGTCCCGGGACTACACCGGGCAATGAGCAGTTCTTC. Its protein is CASSPGTTPGNEQFF.

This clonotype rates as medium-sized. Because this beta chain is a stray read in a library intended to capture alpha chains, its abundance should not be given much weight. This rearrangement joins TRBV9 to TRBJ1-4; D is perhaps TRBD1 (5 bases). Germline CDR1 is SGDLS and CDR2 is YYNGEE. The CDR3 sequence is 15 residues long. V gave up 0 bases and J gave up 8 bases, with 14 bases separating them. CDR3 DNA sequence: TGTGCCAGCAGCGTAGCTGGACAAAGTGAAGAAAAACTGTTTTTT. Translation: CASSVAGQSEEKLFF.

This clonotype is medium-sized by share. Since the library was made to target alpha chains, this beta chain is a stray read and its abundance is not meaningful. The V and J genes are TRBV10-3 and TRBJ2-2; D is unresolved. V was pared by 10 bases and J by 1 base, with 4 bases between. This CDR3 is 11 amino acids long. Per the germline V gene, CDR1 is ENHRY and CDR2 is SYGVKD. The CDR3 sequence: CATKNTGELFF. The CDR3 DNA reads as TGTGCCACCAAGAACACCGGGGAGCTGTTTTTT.

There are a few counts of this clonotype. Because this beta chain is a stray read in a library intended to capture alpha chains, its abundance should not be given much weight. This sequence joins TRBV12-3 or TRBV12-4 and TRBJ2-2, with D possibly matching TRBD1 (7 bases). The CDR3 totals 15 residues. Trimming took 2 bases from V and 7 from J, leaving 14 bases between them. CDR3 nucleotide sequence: TGTGCCAGCAGTTTACGGAGGGGGCAAGGCGGGGAGCTGTTTTTT. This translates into CASSLRRGQGGELFF.

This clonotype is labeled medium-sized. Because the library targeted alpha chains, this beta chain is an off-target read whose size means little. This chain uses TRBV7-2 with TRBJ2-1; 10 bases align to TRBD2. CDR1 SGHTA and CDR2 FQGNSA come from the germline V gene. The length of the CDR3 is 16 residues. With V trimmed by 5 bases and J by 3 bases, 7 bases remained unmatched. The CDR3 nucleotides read TGTGCCAGCAGCCTCTCTTTAGCGGGGGGCTACAATGAGCAGTTCTTC. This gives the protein CASSLSLAGGYNEQFF. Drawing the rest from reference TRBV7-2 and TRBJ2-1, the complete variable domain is GAGVSQSPSNKVTEKGKDVELRCDPISGHTALYWYRQSLGQGLEFLIYFQGNSAPDKSGLPSDRFSAERTGGSVSTLTIQRTQQEDSAVYLCASSLSLAGGYNEQFFGPGTRLTVL.

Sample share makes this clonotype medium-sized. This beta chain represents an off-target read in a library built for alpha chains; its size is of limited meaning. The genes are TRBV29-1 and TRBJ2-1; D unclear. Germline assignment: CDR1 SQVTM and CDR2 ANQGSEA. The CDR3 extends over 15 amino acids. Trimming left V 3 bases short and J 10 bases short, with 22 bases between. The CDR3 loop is CSVESGSVLLEEQFF. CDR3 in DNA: TGCAGCGTTGAGTCCGGCAGTGTACTCCTCGAGGAGCAGTTCTTC.

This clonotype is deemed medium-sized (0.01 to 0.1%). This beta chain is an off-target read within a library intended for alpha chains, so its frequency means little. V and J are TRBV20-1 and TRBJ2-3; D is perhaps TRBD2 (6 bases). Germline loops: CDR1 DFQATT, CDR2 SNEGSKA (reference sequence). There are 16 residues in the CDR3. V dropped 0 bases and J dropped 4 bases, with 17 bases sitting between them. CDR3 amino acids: CSARDWGGAEADTQYF. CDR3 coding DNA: TGCAGTGCTAGAGATTGGGGAGGAGCGGAGGCAGATACGCAGTATTTT.

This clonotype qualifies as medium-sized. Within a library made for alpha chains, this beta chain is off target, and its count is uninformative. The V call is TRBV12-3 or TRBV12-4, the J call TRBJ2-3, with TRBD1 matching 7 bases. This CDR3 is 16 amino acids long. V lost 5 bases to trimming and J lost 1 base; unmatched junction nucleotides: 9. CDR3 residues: CASSPTGAGGTDTQYF. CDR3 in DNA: TGTGCCAGCAGTCCTACAGGGGCCGGGGGCACAGATACGCAGTATTTT.

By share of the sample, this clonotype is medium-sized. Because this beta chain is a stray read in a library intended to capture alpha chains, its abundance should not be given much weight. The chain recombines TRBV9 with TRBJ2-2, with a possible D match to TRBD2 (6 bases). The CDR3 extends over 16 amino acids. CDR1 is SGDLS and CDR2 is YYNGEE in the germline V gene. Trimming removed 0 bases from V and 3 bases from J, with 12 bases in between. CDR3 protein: CASSVEEAGHTGELFF. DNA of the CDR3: TGTGCCAGCAGCGTAGAGGAAGCGGGCCACACCGGGGAGCTGTTTTTT.

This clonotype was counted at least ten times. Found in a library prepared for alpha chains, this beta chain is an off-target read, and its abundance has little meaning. The CDR3 nucleotides read TGTGCCAGCAGCTTTAAGCCGGGGGATGTTGGCTACACCTTC. Translation gives CASSFKPGDVGYTF. This sequence joins TRBV7-2 and TRBJ1-2; D is perhaps TRBD1 (5 bases). Germline CDR1 is SGHTA and CDR2 is FQGNSA. V lost 3 bases, J lost 7 bases, and 15 bases lay in between. The CDR3 is 14 residues long.

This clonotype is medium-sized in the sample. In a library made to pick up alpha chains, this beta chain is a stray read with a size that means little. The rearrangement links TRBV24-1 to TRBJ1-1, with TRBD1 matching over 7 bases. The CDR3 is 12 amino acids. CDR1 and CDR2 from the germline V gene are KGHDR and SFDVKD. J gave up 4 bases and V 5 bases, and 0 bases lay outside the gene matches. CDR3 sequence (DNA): TGTGCCACCAGTGGACAGGGCACTGAAGCTTTCTTT. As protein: CATSGQGTEAFF.

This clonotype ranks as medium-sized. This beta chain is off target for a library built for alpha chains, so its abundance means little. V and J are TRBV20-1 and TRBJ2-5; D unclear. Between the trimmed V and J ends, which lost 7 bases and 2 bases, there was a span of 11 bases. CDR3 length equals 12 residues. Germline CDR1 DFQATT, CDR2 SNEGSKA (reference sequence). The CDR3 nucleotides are TGCAGTGGTGGGCGTAAACAAGAGACCCAGTACTTC. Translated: CSGGRKQETQYF.

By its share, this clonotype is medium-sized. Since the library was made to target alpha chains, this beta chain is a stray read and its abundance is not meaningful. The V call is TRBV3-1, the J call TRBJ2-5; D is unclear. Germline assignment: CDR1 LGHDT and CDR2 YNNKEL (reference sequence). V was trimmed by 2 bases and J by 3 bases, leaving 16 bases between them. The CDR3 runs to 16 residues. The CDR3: CASSQKAPGNKETQYF. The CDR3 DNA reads TGTGCCAGCAGCCAAAAGGCGCCCGGAAATAAAGAGACCCAGTACTTC.

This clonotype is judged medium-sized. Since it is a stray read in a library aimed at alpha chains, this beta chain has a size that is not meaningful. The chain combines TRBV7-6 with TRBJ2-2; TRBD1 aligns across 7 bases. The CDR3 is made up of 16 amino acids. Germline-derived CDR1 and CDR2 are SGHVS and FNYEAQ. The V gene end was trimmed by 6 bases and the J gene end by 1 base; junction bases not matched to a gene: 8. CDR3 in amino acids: CASRDGDSLNTGELFF. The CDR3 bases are TGTGCCAGCAGGGACGGGGACAGTTTGAACACCGGGGAGCTGTTTTTT.

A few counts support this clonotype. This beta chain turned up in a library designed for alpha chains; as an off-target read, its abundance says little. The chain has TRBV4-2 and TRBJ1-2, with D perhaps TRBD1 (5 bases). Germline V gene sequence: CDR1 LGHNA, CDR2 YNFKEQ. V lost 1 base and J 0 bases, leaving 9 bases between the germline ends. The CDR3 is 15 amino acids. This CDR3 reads CASSQVQETNYGYTF. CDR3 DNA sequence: TGTGCCAGCAGCCAAGTACAGGAAACTAACTATGGCTACACCTTC.

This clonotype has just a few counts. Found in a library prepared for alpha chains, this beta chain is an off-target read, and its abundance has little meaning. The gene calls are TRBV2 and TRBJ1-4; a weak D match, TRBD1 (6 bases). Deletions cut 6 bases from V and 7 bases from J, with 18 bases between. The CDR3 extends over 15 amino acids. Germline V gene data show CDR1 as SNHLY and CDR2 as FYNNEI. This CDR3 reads CASRKTGSSSEKLFF. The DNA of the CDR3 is TGTGCCAGCAGAAAAACAGGGTCAAGTAGTGAAAAACTGTTTTTT.

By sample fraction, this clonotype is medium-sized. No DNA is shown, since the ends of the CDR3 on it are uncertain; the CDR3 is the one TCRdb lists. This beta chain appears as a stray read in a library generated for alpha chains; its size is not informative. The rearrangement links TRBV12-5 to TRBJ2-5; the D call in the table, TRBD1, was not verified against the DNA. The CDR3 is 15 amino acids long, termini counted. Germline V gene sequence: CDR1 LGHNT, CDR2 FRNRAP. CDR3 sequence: CASGLGMGPQETQYF.

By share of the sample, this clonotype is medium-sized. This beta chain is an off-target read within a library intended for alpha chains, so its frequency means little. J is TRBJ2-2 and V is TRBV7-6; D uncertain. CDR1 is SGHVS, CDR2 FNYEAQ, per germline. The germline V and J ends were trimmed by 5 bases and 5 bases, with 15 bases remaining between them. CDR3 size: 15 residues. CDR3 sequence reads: CASSPNKLRTGELFF. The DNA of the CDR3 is TGTGCCAGCAGCCCGAACAAGTTGAGGACCGGGGAGCTGTTTTTT.

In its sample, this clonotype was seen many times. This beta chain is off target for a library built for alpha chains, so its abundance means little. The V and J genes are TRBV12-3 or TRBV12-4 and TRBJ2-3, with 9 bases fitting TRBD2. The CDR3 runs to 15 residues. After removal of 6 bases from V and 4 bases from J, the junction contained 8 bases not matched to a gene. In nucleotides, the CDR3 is TGTGCCAGCAGGGAAACTAGCGGGTTCCCAGATACGCAGTATTTT. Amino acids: CASRETSGFPDTQYF.

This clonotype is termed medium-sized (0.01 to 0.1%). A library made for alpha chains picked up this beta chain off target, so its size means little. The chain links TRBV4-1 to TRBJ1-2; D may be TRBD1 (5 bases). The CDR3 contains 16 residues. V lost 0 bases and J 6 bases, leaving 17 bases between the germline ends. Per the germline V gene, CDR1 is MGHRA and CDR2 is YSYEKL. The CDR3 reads CASSQEGHQGANGYTF. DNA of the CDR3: TGCGCCAGCAGCCAAGAGGGTCACCAGGGAGCAAATGGCTACACCTTC.

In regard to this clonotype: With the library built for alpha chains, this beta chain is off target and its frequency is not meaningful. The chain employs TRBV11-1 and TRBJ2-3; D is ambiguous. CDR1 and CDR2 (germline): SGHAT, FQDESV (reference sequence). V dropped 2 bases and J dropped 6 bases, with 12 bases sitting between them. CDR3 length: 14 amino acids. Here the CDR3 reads CASSLRWTPDTQYF. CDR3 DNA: TGTGCCAGCAGCTTACGATGGACCCCCGATACGCAGTATTTT.

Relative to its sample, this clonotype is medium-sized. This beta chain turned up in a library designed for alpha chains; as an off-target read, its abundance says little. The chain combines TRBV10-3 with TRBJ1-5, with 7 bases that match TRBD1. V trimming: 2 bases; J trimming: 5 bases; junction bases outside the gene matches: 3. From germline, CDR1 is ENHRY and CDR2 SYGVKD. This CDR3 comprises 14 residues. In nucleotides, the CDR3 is TGTGCCATCAGTGAGGGGGACAGAGATCAGCCCCAGCATTTT. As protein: CAISEGDRDQPQHF.

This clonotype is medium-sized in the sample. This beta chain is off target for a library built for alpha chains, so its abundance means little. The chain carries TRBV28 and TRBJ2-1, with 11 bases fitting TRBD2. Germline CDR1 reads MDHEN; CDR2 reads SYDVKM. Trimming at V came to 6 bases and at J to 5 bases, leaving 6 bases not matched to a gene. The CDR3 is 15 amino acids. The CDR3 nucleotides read TGTGCCAGCAGCACGACTAGCGGGGAGAACAATGAGCAGTTCTTC. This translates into CASSTTSGENNEQFF.

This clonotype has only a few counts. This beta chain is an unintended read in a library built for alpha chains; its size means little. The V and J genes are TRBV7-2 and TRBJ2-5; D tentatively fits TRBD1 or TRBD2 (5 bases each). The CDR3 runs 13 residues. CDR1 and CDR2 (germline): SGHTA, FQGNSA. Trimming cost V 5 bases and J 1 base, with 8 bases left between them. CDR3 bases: TGTGCCAGCAGCCCGGGGCCCCAAGAGACCCAGTACTTC. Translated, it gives CASSPGPQETQYF. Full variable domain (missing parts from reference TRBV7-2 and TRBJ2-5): GAGVSQSPSNKVTEKGKDVELRCDPISGHTALYWYRQSLGQGLEFLIYFQGNSAPDKSGLPSDRFSAERTGGSVSTLTIQRTQQEDSAVYLCASSPGPQETQYFGPGTRLLVL.